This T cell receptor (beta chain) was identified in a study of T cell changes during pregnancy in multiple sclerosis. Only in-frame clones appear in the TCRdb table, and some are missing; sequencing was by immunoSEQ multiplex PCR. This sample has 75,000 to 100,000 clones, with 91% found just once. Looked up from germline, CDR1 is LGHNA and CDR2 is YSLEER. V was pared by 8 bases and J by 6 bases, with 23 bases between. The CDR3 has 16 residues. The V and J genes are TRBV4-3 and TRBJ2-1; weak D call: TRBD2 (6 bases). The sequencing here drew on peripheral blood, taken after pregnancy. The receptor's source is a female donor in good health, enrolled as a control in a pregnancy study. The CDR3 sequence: CASSQVAGWGGNEQFF. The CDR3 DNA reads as TGCGCCAGCTCCCAGGTGGCGGGGTGGGGAGGCAATGAGCAGTTCTTC.